This T cell receptor (beta chain) originates from a study of blood T cell repertoires in COVID-19 (dated by TCRdb to 2018 to 2021). Background for the entire study: Collaborator samples came from the United States, Italy and Spain and covered acute and convalescent phases of COVID-19. The prospective study material was composed of cDNA or gDNA derived from T cells, B-cell-depleted T cells, or PBMCs. Deeply sampled blood TCRbeta repertoires from subjects exposed to, actively infected with, or recovered from COVID-19 were included in the dataset. The repertoires were made available in a free public database intended to serve as a resource for research on the immune response to SARS-CoV-2. The samples were drawn from the first 160 participants of the ongoing ImmuneRACE study and from 950 to 1,500 subjects provided by 6 global collaborators. Nearly every sample came with metadata listing a de-identified subject ID, COVID-19 status, age in years and sex. Where available, HLA class I and class II types were taken from metadata supplied by the sample provider and were not determined by assay-based typing. Study-wide conclusions, independent of this receptor: Clinical and demographic metadata were provided uncurated, with the amount varying by source and participant.

TCRbeta CDR3 regions were amplified from genomic DNA by means of the immunoSEQ Assay, a bias-controlled multiplex PCR. Per the source publication's procedure: Within the assay, amplification of reference gene primers was used to estimate how many nucleated cells each sample contained. To quantify the absolute abundance of each unique TCRbeta CDR3 rearrangement, sequence reads were collapsed and filtered. For each sample, productive Simpson clonality was calculated as the square root of Simpson's diversity index across productive rearrangements. Entries here come from immuneACCESS through TCRdb and include only in-frame sequences with V and J called. Some clones fail to appear in such tables; in the studies checked, an unresolved V gene covers under half of the shortfall, and the cause of the remainder is unknown. V and J calls and clone size are given by that table; D and trimming were obtained from the DNA. This sample has about 310,000 clones in its table, and 89% of those were observed once. Roughly 10% of the sample is in the top ten clones.

Details on this clone: The antigen it recognizes is unknown. No qualities accompany the bases; no much larger clone lies one base away. Different DNA sequences within this sample yield the same CDR3.

In the prospective study, participants were roughly 18 to 100 years old, resided in approximately 25 geographic areas of the United States, and were enrolled through a virtual design. Cohort assignment in the prospective study relied on participant-reported clinical history from a screening survey and a study questionnaire. ImmuneRACE Cohort 3 recovered participants were defined by two consecutive negative NP/OP PCR tests, healthcare professional clearance, or symptom resolution. In the prospective study, mobile phlebotomists collected whole blood, serum and a nasopharyngeal or oropharyngeal swab from each participant. Over a roughly 2-month period, participants in the prospective study had the option of providing additional blood draws and questionnaires. Before DNA extraction, blood samples from the prospective study were shipped at room temperature or frozen. The sample taken for sequencing was PBMCs or T cells enriched from blood (not recorded which). This TCR derives from a woman between 25 and 40 years old who had recovered from COVID-19.

The base sequence is TGTGCCAGCTCACCACCAGGGAGCGGGAGCTACGAGCAGTACTTC. It codes for CASSPPGSGSYEQYF. The V gene is TRBV18 and the J gene is TRBJ2-7; TRBD2 agrees with 8 junctional bases. The germline V and J ends show losses of 0 bases and 3 bases respectively, and no gene match explains 4 bases of the junction. Sequences KGHSH (CDR1) and LQKENI (CDR2) are obtained from the germline V gene. The CDR3 runs 15 amino acids, cysteine and phenylalanine included. The DNA shown is the 45-base CDR3, in frame from base 1.